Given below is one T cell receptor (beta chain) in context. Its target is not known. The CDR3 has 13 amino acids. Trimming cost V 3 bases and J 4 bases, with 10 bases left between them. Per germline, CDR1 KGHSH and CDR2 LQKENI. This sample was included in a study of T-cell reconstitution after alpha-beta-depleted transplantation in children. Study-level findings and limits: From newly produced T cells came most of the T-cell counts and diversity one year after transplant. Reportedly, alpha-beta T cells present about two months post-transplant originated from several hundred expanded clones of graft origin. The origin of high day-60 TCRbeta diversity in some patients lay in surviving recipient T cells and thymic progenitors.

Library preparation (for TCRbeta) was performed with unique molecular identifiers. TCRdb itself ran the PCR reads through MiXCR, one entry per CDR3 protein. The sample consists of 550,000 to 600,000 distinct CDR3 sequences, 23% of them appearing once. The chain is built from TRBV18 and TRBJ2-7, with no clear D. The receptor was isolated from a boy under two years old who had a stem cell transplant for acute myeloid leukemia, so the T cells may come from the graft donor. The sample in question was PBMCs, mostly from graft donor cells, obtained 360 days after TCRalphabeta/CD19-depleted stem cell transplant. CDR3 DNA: TGTGCCAGCTCACCGCAACCGATATACGAGCAGTACTTC. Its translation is CASSPQPIYEQYF.